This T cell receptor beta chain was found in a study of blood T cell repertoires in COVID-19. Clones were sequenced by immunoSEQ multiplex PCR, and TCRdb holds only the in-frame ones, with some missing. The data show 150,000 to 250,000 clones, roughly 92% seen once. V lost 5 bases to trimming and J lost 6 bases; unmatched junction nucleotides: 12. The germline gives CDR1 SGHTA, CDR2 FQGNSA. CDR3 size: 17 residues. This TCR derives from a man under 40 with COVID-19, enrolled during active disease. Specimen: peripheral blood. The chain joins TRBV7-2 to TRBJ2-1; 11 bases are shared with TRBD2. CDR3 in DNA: TGTGCCAGCAGCCGCCCCCTTAGCGGGGGGGTTGGCAATGAGCAGTTCTTC. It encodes CASSRPLSGGVGNEQFF.